This record looks at one TCR beta chain sequence and its context. It lacks a known antigen. The junction does not match germline at one end; this may be a read error. The data derive from a study of molecular identifiers for immune sequencing clone quantification (dated by TCRdb to the late 2010s). General notes on the study: For a replicate experiment, RNA from 20,000 or 100,000 naive CD8 T cells was divided into five aliquots, and four of the five aliquots were sequenced. The study was a methods study using CD8 T cells to benchmark molecular-identifier clustering-based TCR repertoire sequencing (MIDCIRS) and TCR RNA copy counting. Broad study findings and their caveats: Without barcode sub-clustering, chimeric consensus sequences inflated TCR diversity; chimeras reached as high as 47%. A single cell's worth of spiked-in Jurkat TCR RNA was reported detectable even among one million naive CD8 T cells. Identical TCR molecules sharing a barcode could cause highly expanded clone sizes to be underestimated. Spiked-in Jurkat TCR RNA (10 copies' worth), which is not part of the donor repertoire, was contained in the naive libraries. Modeling gave 3 to 3.5 recovered TCR RNA copies per cell versus approximately 11 by digital PCR, implying approximately 30% capture efficiency. In CMV-specific effector cells, clones with more than 20 RNA copies accounted for over 97% of molecules, whereas in naive cells such clones accounted for under 1%.

Libraries of naive CD8 T cells were built from anywhere between roughly 17,000 and 1,000,000 sorted cells, with 10%, 30% or 50% of the purified RNA used. On a BD FACSAria II, naive CD8 T cells were FACS-sorted as CD8+CD4-CCR7+CD45RA+ and collected into RLT Plus buffer. To test detection sensitivity, Jurkat RNA equal to 10 or so TCR copies was added to samples of about 20,000-1,000,000 naive CD8 T cells. CD8 T cells were enriched using RosetteSep CD8+ T Cell Enrichment Cocktail and Ficoll-Paque, and the enriched cells then underwent ACK red cell lysis. From the cysteine up to the phenylalanine, the CDR3 has a length of 14 residues. The kept DNA is CDR3 alone, 42 bases in frame from the first base. The germline V gene specifies LGHNA as CDR1 and YSLEER as CDR2. The library was obtained by PCR. Sequencer: NextSeq 500. Bulk TCR libraries were made following a previously described method, with the TCR primers given in Table S5. Total RNA was purified with the Qiagen AllPrep DNA/RNA kit. Reads from multiple sequencing runs of the same library were pooled before analysis. As for the original processing: Reads were retained only if the reads had an exact TCR constant sequence, and the retained reads were trimmed to 150 nt and grouped according to their 12-nt molecular barcodes. Reads inside each barcode group were sub-clustered using a 15% Levenshtein threshold, and a quality-weighted consensus sequence was constructed for each RNA molecule. Non-functional sequences were excluded, and lower-count sequences lying one edit away from another sequence were also excluded. On the basis of fitting two negative binomial distributions, barcode sub-clusters with fewer than 20% of the maximum read count were discarded. TCRdb's own reprocessing of the public reads used fastp at Q25 and MiXCR and kept productive beta chains. Every entry covers one CDR3 protein and lists the most common genes and DNA from its rows. TCRdb, rather than the study authors, made the V and J calls. For this sample the table gives 460,000 or so distinct CDR3 sequences, of which around 23% were detected only once. Jointly, the top ten make up 0.7% to 0.9% of the sample.

This receptor was obtained from a human donor in good health. Some libraries in this study had Jurkat cell RNA spiked in. The chain joins TRBV4-3 to TRBJ2-5; TRBD1 could be the D gene, as 6 bases match. Specimen: naive CD8+ T cells from blood, with Jurkat cell RNA spiked in. The cell subset or site label of this sample denotes: FACS-sorted CD8+CD4-CCR7+CD45RA+ naive T cells. The DNA is as follows: TGCGCCAGCAGCCAAGCGACAGGCCAAGAGACCAAGTACTTC. Its translation is CASSQATGQETKYF.